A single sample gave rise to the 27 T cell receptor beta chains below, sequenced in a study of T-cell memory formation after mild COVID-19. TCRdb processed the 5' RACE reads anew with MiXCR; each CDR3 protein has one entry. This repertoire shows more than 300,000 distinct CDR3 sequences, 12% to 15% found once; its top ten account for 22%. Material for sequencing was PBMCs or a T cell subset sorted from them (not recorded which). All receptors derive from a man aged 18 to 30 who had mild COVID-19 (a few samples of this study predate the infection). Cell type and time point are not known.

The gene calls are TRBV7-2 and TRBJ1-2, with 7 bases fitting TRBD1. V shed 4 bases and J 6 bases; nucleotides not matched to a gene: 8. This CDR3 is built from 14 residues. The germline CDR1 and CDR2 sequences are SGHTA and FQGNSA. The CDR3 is CASSSYNTGDGYTF. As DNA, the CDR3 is TGTGCCAGCAGCTCATATAATACAGGGGATGGCTACACCTTC. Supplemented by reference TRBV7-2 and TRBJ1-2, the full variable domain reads GAGVSQSPSNKVTEKGKDVELRCDPISGHTALYWYRQSLGQGLEFLIYFQGNSAPDKSGLPSDRFSAERTGGSVSTLTIQRTQQEDSAVYLCASSSYNTGDGYTFGSGTRLTVV.

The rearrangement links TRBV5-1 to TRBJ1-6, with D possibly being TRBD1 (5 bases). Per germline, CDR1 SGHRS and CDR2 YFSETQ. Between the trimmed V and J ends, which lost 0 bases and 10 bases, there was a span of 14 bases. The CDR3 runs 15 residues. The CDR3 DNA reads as TGCGCCAGCAGCTTGGAGGGAGACAGTGGATCACCCCTCCACTTT. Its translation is CASSLEGDSGSPLHF.

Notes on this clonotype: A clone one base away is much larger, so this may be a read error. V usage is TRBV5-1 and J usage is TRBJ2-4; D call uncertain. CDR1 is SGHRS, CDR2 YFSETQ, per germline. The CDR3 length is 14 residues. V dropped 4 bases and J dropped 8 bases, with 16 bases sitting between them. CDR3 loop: CASSPPGEVDIQYF. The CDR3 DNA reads TGCGCCAGCAGCCCCCCTGGCGAGGTGGACATTCAGTACTTC.

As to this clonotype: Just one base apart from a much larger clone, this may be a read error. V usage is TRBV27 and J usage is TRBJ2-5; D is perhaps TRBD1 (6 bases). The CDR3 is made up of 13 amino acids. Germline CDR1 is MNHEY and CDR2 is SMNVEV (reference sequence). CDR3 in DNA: TGTGCCAGCGGTTTTCAGGGGAGAGAGACCCAGTACTTC. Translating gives CASGFQGRETQYF.

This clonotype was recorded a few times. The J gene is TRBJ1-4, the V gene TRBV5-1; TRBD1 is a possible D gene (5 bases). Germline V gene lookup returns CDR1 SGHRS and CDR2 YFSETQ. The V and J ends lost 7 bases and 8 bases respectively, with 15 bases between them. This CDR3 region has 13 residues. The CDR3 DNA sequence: TGCGCCAGCGGTCGGGACTGGAAAGAAAAACTGTTTTTT. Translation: CASGRDWKEKLFF.

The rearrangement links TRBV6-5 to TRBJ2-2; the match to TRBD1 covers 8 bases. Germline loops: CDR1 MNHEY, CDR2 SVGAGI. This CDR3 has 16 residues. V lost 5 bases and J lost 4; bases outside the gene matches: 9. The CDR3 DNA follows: TGTGCCAGCAGTGAAGAGGACAGGGTTCGCACCGGGGAGCTGTTTTTT. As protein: CASSEEDRVRTGELFF.

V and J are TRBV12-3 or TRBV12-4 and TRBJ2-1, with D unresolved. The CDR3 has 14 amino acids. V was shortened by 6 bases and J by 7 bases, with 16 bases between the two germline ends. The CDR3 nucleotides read TGTGCCAGCAGGACTCCGGGCCCACGGAATGAGCAGTTCTTC. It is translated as CASRTPGPRNEQFF.

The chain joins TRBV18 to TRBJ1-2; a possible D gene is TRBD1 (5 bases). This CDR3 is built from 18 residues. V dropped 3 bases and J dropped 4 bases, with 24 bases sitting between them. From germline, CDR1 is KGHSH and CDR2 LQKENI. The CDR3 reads CASSPETASYPVLYGYTF. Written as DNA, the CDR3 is TGTGCCAGCTCACCCGAGACAGCTTCTTATCCAGTCCTCTATGGCTACACCTTC.

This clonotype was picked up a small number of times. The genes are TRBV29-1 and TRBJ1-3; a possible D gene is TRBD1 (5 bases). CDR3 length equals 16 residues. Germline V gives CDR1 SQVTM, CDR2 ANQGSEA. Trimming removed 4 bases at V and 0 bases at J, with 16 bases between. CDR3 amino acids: CSVASTREASGNTIYF. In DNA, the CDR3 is TGCAGCGTTGCCTCGACCAGGGAGGCCTCTGGAAACACCATATATTTT.

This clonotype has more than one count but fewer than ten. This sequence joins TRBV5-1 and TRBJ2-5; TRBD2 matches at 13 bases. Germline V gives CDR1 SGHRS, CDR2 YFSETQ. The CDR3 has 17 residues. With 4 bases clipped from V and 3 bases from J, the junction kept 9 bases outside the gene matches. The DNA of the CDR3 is TGCGCCAGCAGCAGATTAGGGACTAGCGGGGAGAAAGAGACCCAGTACTTC. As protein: CASSRLGTSGEKETQYF.

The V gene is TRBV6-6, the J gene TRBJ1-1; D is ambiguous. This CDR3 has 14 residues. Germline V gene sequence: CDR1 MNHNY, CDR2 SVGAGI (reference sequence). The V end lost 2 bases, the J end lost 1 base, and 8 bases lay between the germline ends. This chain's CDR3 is CASSYDGSNTEAFF. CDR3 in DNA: TGTGCCAGCAGTTACGACGGCTCGAACACTGAAGCTTTCTTT.

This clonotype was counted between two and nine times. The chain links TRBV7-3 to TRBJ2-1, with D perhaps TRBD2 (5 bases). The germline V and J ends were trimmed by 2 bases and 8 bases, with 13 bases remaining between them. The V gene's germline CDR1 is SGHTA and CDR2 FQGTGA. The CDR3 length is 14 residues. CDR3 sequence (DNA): TGTGCCAGCAGCTTATTTGAGGGTAGCGATGAGCAGTTCTTC. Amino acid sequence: CASSLFEGSDEQFF.

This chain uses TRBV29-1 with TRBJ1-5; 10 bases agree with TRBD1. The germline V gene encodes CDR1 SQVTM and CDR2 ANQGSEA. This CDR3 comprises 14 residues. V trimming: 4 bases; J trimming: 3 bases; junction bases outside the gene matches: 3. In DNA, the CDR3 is TGCAGCGTTGGACAGGGGGCTGACAATCAGCCCCAGCATTTT. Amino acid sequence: CSVGQGADNQPQHF.

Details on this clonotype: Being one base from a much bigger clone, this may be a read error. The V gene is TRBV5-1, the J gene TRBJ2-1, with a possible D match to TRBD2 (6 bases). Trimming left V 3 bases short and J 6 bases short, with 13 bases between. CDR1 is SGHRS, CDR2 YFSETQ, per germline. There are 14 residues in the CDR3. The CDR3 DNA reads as TGCGCCAGCAGCTCGAGGCTGGGGGGCAATGAGCAGTTCTTC. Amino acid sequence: CASSSRLGGNEQFF.

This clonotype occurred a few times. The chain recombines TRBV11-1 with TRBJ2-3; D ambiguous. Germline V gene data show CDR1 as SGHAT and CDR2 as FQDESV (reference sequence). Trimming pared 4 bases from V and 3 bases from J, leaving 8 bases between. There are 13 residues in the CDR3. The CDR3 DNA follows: TGTGCCAGCAGCTGGGCTGCGACAGATACGCAGTATTTT. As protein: CASSWAATDTQYF.

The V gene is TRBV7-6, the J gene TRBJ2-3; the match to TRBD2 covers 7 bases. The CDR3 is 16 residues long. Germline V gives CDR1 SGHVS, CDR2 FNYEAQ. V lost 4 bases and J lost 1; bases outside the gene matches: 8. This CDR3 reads CASSYYSGTRTDTQYF. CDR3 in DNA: TGTGCCAGCAGCTATTACAGCGGGACCCGCACAGATACGCAGTATTTT.

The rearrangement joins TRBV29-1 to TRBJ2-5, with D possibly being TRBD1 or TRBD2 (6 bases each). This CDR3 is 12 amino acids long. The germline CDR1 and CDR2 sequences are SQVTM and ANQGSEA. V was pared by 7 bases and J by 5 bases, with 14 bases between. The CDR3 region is CSGATGRETQYF. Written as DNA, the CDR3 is TGCAGCGGCGCTACAGGGAGGGAGACCCAGTACTTC.

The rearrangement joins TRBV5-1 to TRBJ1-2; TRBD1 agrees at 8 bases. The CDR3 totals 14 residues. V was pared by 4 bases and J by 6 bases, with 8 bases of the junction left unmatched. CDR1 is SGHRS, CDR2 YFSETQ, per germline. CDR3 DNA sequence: TGCGCCAGCAGCAACCGGGACAGGACGAATGGCTACACCTTC. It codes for CASSNRDRTNGYTF.

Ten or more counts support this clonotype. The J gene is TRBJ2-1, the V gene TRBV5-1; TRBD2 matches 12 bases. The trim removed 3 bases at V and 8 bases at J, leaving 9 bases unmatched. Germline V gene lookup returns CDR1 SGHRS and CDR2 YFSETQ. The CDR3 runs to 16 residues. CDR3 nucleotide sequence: TGCGCCAGCAGCTCACCCTCTAGCGGGGGGGTCGATGAGCAGTTCTTC. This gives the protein CASSSPSSGGVDEQFF.

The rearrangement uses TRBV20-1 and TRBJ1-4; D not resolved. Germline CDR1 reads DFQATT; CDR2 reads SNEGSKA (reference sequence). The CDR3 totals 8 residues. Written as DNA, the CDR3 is TGCATGGGAGAAAAACTGTTTTTT. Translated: CMGEKLFF.

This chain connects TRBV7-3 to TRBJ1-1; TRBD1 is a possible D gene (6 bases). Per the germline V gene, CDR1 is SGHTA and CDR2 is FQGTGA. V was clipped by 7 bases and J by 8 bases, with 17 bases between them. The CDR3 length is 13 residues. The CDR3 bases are TGTGCCAGCAAGGATCCGGGGGCCCGGGAAGCTTTCTTT. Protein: CASKDPGAREAFF.

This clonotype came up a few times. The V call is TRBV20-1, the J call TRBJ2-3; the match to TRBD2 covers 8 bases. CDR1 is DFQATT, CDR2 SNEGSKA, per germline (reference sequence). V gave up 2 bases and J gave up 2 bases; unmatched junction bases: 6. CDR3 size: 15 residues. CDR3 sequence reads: CSARPPAGDTDTQYF. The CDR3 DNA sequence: TGCAGTGCTAGACCCCCAGCGGGGGACACAGATACGCAGTATTTT.

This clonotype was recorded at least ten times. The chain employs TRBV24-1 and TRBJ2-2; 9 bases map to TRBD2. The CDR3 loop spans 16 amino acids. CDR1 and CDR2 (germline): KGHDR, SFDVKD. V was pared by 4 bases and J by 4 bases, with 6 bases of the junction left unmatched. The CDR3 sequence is CATSDSSGGLTGELFF. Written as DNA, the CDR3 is TGTGCCACCAGTGACTCCAGCGGGGGGCTCACCGGGGAGCTGTTTTTT.

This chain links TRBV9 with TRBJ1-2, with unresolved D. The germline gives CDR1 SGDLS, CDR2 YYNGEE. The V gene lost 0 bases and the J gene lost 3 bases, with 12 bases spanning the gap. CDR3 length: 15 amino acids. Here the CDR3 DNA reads TGTGCCAGCAGCGTAGCCGGAGGGAACGACTATGGCTACACCTTC. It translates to CASSVAGGNDYGYTF. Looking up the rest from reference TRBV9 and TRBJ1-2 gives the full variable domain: DSGVTQTPKHLITATGQRVTLRCSPRSGDLSVYWYQQSLDQGLQFLIQYYNGEERAKGNILERFSAQQFPDLHSELNLSSLELGDSALYFCASSVAGGNDYGYTFGSGTRLTVV.

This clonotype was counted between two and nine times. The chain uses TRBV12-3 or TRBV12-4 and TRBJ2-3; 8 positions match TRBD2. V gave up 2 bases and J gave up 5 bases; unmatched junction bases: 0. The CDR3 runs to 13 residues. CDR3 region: CASSLLAGDTQYF. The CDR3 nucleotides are TGTGCCAGCAGTTTACTAGCGGGAGATACGCAGTATTTT.

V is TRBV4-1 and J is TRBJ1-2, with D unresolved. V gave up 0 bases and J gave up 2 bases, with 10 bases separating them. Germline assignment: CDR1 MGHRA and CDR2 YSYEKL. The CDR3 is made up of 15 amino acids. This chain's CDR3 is CASSQDPGRNYGYTF. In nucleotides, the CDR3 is TGCGCCAGCAGCCAAGATCCGGGCAGGAACTATGGCTACACCTTC.

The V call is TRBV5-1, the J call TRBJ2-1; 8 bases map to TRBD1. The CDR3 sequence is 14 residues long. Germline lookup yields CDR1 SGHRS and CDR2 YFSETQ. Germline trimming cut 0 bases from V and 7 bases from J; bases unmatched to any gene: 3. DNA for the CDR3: TGCGCCAGCAGCTTGGACAGGGGGAGTAATGAGCAGTTCTTC. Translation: CASSLDRGSNEQFF.